The 10 T cell receptor beta chains presented below share a single source sample, sequenced in a study of cytomegalovirus exposure and HLA in healthy donors. This table comes from immunoSEQ multiplex PCR, and its TCRdb copy is limited to in-frame clones, with some not included. The sample comprises about 65,000 clones, roughly nine tenths of which are singletons, and around 1.2% rests with the top ten. The specimen was PBMCs. These receptors were taken from a woman aged 18-35 years in good health and CMV-seronegative.

CDR3 sequence reads: CASSGTGRGRVDTQYF. The CDR3 DNA reads TGCGCCAGCAGCGGCACTGGGCGAGGGCGGGTAGATACGCAGTATTTT. The rearrangement uses TRBV4-1 and TRBJ2-3; possible D gene TRBD2, 5 bases. Per germline, CDR1 MGHRA and CDR2 YSYEKL. The CDR3 is 16 residues long. Deletions cut 5 bases from V and 5 bases from J, with 20 bases between.

The chain is built from TRBV27 and TRBJ2-3; 13 bases map to TRBD2. The CDR3 totals 17 residues. Germline trimming cut 5 bases from V and 5 bases from J; bases unmatched to any gene: 10. Germline CDR1 and CDR2: MNHEY and SMNVEV (reference sequence). CDR3 DNA sequence: TGTGCCAGCAGTCCTATCGGACTAGCGGGAGTCCAAGATACGCAGTATTTT. The encoded protein is CASSPIGLAGVQDTQYF.

The chain combines TRBV7-9 with TRBJ2-3; perhaps TRBD1 as D (6 bases). The ends were cut back, 5 bases at V and 2 bases at J, with 20 bases in the middle. Germline values: CDR1 SEHNR, CDR2 FQNEAQ (reference sequence). There are 17 residues in the CDR3. The CDR3 DNA reads as TGTGCCAGCAGCCAAGCCCTCAGGGGCCTATACACAGATACGCAGTATTTT. This codes for CASSQALRGLYTDTQYF. Based on the CDR3 plus reference TRBV7-9 and TRBJ2-3, the full variable domain is DTGVSQNPRHKITKRGQNVTFRCDPISEHNRLYWYRQTLGQGPEFLTYFQNEAQLEKSRLLSDRFSAERPKGSFSTLEIQRTEQGDSAMYLCASSQALRGLYTDTQYFGPGTRLTVL.

The chain uses TRBV5-8 and TRBJ1-5, with D perhaps matching TRBD1 (5 bases). Germline CDR1 is SGHTS and CDR2 is YDEGEE. The CDR3 has 19 residues. V was trimmed by 2 bases and J by 2 bases, leaving 23 bases between them. The CDR3 DNA reads as TGTGCCAGCAGCTTTGATCCCAGGGAGCGGGGGTATGGCAATCAGCCCCAGCATTTT. Its protein product is CASSFDPRERGYGNQPQHF.

The rearrangement uses TRBV6-1 and TRBJ2-5; TRBD1 is a possible D gene (5 bases). This CDR3 is built from 14 residues. The germline V and J ends were trimmed by 6 bases and 2 bases, with 13 bases remaining between them. Germline CDR1 is MNHNS and CDR2 is SASEGT. CDR3 protein: CASSLSRAQETQYF. Written as DNA, the CDR3 is TGTGCCAGCAGCCTGTCCAGGGCTCAAGAGACCCAGTACTTC.

The V call is TRBV15, the J call TRBJ2-3, with 7 bases fitting TRBD2. The germline gives CDR1 LNHNV, CDR2 YYDKDF (reference sequence). The CDR3 extends over 17 amino acids. V lost 0 bases and J lost 5; bases outside the gene matches: 11. CDR3 residues: CATSREFAGDEIDTQYF. CDR3 in DNA: TGTGCCACCAGCAGAGAGTTTGCGGGAGATGAGATAGATACGCAGTATTTT. Complete variable domain (other parts from reference TRBV15 and TRBJ2-3): DAMVIQNPRYQVTQFGKPVTLSCSQTLNHNVMYWYQQKSSQAPKLLFHYYDKDFNNEADTPDNFQSRRPNTSFCFLDIRSPGLGDTAMYLCATSREFAGDEIDTQYFGPGTRLTVL.

The chain recombines TRBV6-5 with TRBJ2-1, with 11 positions matching TRBD2. Trimming took 2 bases from V and 6 from J; bases not matched to a gene: 3. The CDR3 is 15 amino acids. The germline gives CDR1 MNHEY, CDR2 SVGAGI. The CDR3 region is CASSYIAGGINEQFF. The CDR3 nucleotides are TGTGCCAGCAGTTACATAGCGGGGGGGATCAATGAGCAGTTCTTC.

V and J are TRBV5-1 and TRBJ2-5, with D unresolved. Trimming took off 1 base at V and 0 bases at J, with 4 bases between the two ends. CDR1 and CDR2 (germline): SGHRS, YFSETQ. The CDR3 has 13 residues. The CDR3 DNA is TGCGCCAGCAGCTTGCTGTACCAAGAGACCCAGTACTTC. Its translation is CASSLLYQETQYF.

The chain links TRBV2 to TRBJ1-5; TRBD1 matches 8 bases. The CDR3 has 15 residues. V shed 2 bases and J 1 base; nucleotides not matched to a gene: 1. Germline CDR1 and CDR2: SNHLY and FYNNEI. CDR3 region: CASSEQGASNQPQHF. The CDR3 nucleotides read TGTGCCAGCAGTGAACAGGGGGCGAGCAATCAGCCCCAGCATTTT.

The genes are TRBV18 and TRBJ2-7; 7 bases agree with TRBD1. Trimming at V came to 6 bases and at J to 6 bases, leaving 8 bases not matched to a gene. This CDR3 comprises 13 residues. Germline-derived CDR1 and CDR2 are KGHSH and LQKENI. The CDR3 sequence: CASSLSGQAEQYF. The CDR3 region has the DNA TGTGCCAGCTCTCTTTCTGGACAGGCCGAGCAGTACTTC.